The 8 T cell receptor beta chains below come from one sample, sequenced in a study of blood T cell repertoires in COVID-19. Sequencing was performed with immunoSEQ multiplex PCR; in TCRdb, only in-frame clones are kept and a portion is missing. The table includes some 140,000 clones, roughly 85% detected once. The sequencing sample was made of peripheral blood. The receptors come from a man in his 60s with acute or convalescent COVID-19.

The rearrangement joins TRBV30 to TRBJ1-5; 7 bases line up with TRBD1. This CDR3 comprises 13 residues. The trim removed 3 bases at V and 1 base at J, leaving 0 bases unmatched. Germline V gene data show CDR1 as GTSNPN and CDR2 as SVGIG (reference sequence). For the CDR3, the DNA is TGTGCCTGGAGACAGGGGAGCAATCAGCCCCAGCATTTT. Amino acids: CAWRQGSNQPQHF.

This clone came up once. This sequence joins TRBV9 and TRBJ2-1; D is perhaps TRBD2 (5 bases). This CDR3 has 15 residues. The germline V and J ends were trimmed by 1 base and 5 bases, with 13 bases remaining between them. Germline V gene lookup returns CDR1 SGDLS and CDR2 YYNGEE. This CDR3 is CASSVRAAGHNEQFF. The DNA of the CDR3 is TGTGCCAGCAGCGTAAGAGCGGCAGGTCACAATGAGCAGTTCTTC.

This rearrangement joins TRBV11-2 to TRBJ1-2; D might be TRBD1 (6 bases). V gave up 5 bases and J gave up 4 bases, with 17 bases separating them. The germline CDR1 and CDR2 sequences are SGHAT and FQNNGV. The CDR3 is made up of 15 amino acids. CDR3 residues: CASSLYAGTSYGYTF. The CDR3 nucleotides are TGTGCCAGCAGCCTTTACGCAGGGACAAGCTATGGCTACACCTTC.

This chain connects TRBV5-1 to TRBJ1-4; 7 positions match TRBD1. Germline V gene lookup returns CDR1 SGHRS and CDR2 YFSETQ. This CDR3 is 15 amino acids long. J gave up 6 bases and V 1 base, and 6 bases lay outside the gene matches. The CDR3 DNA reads TGCGCCAGCAGCTTGTCCTCGGGACAGCATGAAAAACTGTTTTTT. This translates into CASSLSSGQHEKLFF. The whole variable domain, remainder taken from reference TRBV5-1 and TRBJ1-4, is KAGVTQTPRYLIKTRGQQVTLSCSPISGHRSVSWYQQTPGQGLQFLFEYFSETQRNKGNFPGRFSGRQFSNSRSEMNVSTLELGDSALYLCASSLSSGQHEKLFFGSGTQLSVL.

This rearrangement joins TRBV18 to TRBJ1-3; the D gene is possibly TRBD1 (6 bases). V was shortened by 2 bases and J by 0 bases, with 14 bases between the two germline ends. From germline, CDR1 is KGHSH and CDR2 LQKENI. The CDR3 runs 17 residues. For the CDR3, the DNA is TGTGCCAGCTCACCAAGCAATCGACAGGTCTCTGGAAACACCATATATTTT. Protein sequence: CASSPSNRQVSGNTIYF. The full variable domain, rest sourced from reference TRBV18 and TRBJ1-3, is NAGVMQNPRHLVRRRGQEARLRCSPMKGHSHVYWYRQLPEEGLKFMVYLQKENIIDESGMPKERFSAEFPKEGPSILRIQQVVRGDSAAYFCASSPSNRQVSGNTIYFGEGSWLTVV.

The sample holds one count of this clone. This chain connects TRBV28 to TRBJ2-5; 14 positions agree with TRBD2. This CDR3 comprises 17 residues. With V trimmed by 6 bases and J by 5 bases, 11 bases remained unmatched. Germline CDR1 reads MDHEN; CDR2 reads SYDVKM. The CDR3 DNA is TGTGCCAGCAGATCCCAGGGACTAGCGGGAGATCGGGAGACCCAGTACTTC. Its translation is CASRSQGLAGDRETQYF.

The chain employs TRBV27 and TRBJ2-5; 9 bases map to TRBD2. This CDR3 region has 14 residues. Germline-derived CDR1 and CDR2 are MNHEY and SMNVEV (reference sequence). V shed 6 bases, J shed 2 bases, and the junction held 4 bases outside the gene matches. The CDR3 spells CASRRLAAQETQYF. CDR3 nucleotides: TGTGCCAGCAGGCGACTAGCGGCTCAAGAGACCCAGTACTTC.

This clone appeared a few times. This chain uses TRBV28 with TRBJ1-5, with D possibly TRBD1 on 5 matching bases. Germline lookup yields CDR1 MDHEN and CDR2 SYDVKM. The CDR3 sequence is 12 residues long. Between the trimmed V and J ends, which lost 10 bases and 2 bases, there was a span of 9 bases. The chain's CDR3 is CATGGGNQPQHF. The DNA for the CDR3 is TGTGCCACCGGGGGGGGCAATCAGCCCCAGCATTTT.